The sequence of this TCR beta chain was determined in a study of post-analysis software for immune sequencing data. This clonotype appeared a few times. Sequencing libraries made from TCR beta cDNA carried unique molecular identifiers. T cells numbering about 0.85 to 10 million yielded about 500,000 cDNA molecules. TCRdb re-called the PCR reads with MiXCR, one entry per CDR3 protein. The repertoire holds about 400,000 distinct CDR3 sequences, with less than 40% as singletons. This TCR derives from a girl aged 5-17 years with multiple sclerosis. Specimen: blood.

The DNA for the CDR3 is TGTGCCAGCAGTTACTCGGGGACTAGCGAATCCTACGAGCAGTACTTC. It translates to CASSYSGTSESYEQYF. This chain links TRBV6-2 or TRBV6-3 with TRBJ2-7; 10 nucleotides match TRBD2. The CDR3 extends over 16 amino acids. V gave up 0 bases and J gave up 1 base; unmatched junction bases: 3. The germline CDR1 and CDR2 sequences are MNHEY and SVGEGT.